This T cell receptor beta chain was identified in a study of lymphopenia after photon versus proton radiotherapy (dated by TCRdb to about 2019). As for the study more broadly: In patients with gastrointestinal tumors who developed high-grade lymphopenia, the study compared the immunological effects of photon radiation therapy with those of proton radiation therapy. The cohort included under 25 patients with gastrointestinal tumors who developed lymphopenia after receiving either photon or proton therapy. The goal of the study was to characterize the differences between the two radiation modalities in how they affect the immune system.

The CDR3 has 13 amino acids, counting the end cysteine and phenylalanine. The DNA shown is the 39-base CDR3, in frame from base 1. The germline V gene (reference sequence) provides CDR1 SSHAT and CDR2 FNYEAQ. V is shortened by 1 base, J by 5 bases, and the region joining them spans 8 bases. The library was made by the immunoSEQ multiplex PCR assay. Alongside multiparametric flow cytometry, deep sequencing of rearranged TCR beta loci was used to profile the T cell repertoires. TCRdb took this table from immuneACCESS and kept in-frame rearrangements with V and J called. Such tables lack part of the clones; where checked against another copy, unresolved V genes explain under half of the gap, and the rest is unexplained. This sample holds 6,500 or so clones; 91% were observed only once. The ten largest clones take up roughly 11% of the sample. Turning to this clone: The antigen this receptor binds is unknown. No clone much larger than this one lies a single base away; base qualities are absent.

On the study overall, not on this receptor specifically: Proton-treated patients stayed relatively stable during treatment, while photon-treated patients lost naive T cells and TCR diversity and gained effector/memory populations. The survival association was assessed only in patients who died, and the authors presented better survival with proton therapy as a possibility rather than a demonstrated result. Across the cohort, a larger post-nadir drop in TCR diversity was inversely correlated with overall survival time among patients who died. After the lymphocyte count nadir, oligoclonal expansion, especially of CD8+ Temra cells, was observed in photon-treated repertoires, and the drop in diversity was driven by this expansion.

Specimen: peripheral blood, collected from a patient treated with photon-based radiotherapy. The chain joins TRBV7-7 to TRBJ2-5, with the D gene too uncertain to name. The TCR originated in a man aged 55 to 69 with cholangiocarcinoma. The nucleotide sequence is TGTGCCAGCAGCTTAGGGCCTGAGGAGACCCAGTACTTC. Translation gives CASSLGPEETQYF.